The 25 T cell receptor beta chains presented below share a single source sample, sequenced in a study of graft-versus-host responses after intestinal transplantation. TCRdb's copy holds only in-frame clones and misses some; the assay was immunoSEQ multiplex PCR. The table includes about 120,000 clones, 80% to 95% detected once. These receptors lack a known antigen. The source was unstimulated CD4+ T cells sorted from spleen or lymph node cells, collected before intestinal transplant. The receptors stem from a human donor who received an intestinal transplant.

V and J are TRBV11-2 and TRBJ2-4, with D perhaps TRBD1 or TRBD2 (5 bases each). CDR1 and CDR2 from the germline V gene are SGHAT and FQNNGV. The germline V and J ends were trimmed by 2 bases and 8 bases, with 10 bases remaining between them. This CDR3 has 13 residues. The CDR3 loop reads CASSLSGAYIQYF. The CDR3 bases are TGTGCCAGCAGCTTATCCGGGGCGTACATTCAGTACTTC.

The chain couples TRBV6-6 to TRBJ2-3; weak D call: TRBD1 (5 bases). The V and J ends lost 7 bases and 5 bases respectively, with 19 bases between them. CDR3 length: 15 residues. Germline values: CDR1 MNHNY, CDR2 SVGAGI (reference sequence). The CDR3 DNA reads TGTGCCAGCACCACAAGCCCCCCCCAGGGAGATACGCAGTATTTT. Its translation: CASTTSPPQGDTQYF.

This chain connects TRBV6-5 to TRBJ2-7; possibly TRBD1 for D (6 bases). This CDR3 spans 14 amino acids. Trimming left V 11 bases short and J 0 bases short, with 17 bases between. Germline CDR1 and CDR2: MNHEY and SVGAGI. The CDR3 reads CAGGQFTSSYEQYF. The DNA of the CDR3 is TGTGCCGGCGGACAGTTTACAAGCTCCTACGAGCAGTACTTC.

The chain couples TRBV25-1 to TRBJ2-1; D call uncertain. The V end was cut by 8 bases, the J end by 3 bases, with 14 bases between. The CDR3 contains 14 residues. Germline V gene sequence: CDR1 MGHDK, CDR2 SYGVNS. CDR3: CASRSTNRYNEQFF. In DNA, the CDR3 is TGTGCCAGCCGGTCCACTAACCGCTACAATGAGCAGTTCTTC.

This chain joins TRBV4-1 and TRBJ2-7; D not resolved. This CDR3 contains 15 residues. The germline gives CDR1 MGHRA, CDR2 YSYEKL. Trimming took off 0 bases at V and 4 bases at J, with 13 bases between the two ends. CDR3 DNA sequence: TGCGCCAGCAGCCAAGACCCGGATCGGCGGTACGAGCAGTACTTC. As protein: CASSQDPDRRYEQYF.

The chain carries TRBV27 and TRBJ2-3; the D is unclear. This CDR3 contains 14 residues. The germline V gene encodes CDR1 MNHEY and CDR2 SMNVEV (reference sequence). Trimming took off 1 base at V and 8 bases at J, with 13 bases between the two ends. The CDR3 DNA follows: TGTGCCAGCAGTTTATACTCCTGGGCCGGTACGCAGTATTTT. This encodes CASSLYSWAGTQYF.

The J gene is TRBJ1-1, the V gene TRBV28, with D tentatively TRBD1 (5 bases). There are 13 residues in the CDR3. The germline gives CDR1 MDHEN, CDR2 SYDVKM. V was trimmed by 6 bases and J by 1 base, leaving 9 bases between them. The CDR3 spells CASSRGPNTEAFF. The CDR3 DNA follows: TGTGCCAGCAGCCGGGGCCCGAACACTGAAGCTTTCTTT.

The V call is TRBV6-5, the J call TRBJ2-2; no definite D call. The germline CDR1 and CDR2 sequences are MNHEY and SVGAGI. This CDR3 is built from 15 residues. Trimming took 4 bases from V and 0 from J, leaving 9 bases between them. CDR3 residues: CASSLFGANTGELFF. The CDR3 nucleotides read TGTGCCAGCAGTTTGTTCGGAGCGAACACCGGGGAGCTGTTTTTT.

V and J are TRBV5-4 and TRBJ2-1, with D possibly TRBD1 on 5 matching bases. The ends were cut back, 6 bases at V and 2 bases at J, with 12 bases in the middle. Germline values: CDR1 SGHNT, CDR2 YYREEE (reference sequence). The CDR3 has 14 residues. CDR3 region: CASIRLGAYNEQFF. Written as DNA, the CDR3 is TGTGCCAGCATAAGGCTAGGGGCCTACAATGAGCAGTTCTTC.

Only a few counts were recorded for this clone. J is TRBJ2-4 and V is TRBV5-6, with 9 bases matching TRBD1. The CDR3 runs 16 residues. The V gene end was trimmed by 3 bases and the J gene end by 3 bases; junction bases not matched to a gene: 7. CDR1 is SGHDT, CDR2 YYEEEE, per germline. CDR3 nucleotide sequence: TGTGCCAGCAGCTGGGGACAGGGTTGGGGCAAAAACATTCAGTACTTC. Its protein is CASSWGQGWGKNIQYF.

Written as DNA, the CDR3 is TGCGCCAGCAGCTTGGGACGGTTCCTGACTAGCGGGAATGTCTACGAGCAGTACTTC. It encodes CASSLGRFLTSGNVYEQYF. The chain combines TRBV5-1 with TRBJ2-7, with 11 bases identical to TRBD2. V trimming: 0 bases; J trimming: 3 bases; junction bases outside the gene matches: 14. In germline, CDR1 is SGHRS, CDR2 YFSETQ. The CDR3 totals 19 residues.

The CDR3 protein is CASSWNAAPVGYGYTF. As DNA, the CDR3 is TGTGCCAGCAGCTGGAATGCCGCCCCGGTGGGCTATGGCTACACCTTC. The gene calls are TRBV9 and TRBJ1-2, with no clear D. CDR1 is SGDLS and CDR2 is YYNGEE in the germline V gene. Trimming removed 4 bases at V and 4 bases at J, with 20 bases between. This CDR3 spans 16 amino acids.

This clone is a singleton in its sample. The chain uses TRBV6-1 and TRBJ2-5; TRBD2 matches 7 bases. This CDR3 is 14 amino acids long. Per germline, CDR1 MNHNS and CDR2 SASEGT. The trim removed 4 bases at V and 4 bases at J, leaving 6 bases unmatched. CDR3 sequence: CASSAREQGETQYF. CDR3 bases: TGTGCCAGCAGTGCGCGGGAGCAGGGAGAGACCCAGTACTTC.

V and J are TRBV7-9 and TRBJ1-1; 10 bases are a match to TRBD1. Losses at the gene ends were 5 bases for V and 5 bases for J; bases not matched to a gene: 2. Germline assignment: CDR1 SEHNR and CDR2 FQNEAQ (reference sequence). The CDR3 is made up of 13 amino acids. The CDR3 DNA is TGTGCCAGCAGCCGACAGGGGGCAACTGAAGCTTTCTTT. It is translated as CASSRQGATEAFF.

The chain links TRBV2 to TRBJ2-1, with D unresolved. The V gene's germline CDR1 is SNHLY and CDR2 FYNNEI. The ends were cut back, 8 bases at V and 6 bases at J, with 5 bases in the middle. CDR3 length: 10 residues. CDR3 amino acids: CASAANEQFF. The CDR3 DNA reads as TGTGCCAGCGCGGCCAATGAGCAGTTCTTC.

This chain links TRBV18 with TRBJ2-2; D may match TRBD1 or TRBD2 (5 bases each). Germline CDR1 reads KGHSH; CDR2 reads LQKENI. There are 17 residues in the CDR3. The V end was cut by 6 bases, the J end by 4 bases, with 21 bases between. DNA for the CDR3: TGTGCCAGCTCGGCCCGGGACCCATCGAAGAGCACCGGGGAGCTGTTTTTT. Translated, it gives CASSARDPSKSTGELFF.

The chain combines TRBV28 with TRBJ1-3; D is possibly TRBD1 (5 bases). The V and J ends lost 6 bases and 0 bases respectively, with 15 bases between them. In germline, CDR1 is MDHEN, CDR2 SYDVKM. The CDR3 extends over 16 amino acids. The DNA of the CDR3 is TGTGCCAGCAGCCCGGACATAGACCTCTCTGGAAACACCATATATTTT. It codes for CASSPDIDLSGNTIYF. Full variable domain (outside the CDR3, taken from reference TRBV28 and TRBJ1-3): DVKVTQSSRYLVKRTGEKVFLECVQDMDHENMFWYRQDPGLGLRLIYFSYDVKMKEKGDIPEGYSVSREKKERFSLILESASTNQTSMYLCASSPDIDLSGNTIYFGEGSWLTVV.

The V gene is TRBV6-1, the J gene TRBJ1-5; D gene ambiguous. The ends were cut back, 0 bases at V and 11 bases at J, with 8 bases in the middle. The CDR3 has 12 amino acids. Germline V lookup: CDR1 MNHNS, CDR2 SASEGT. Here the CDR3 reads CASSEALLSQHF. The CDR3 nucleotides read TGTGCCAGCAGTGAAGCCCTGTTGTCCCAGCATTTT.

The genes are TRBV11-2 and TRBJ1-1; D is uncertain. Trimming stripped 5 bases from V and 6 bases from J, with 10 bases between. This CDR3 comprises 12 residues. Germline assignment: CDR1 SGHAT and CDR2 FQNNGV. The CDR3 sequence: CASSPTHAEAFF. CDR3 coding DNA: TGTGCCAGCAGCCCCACCCACGCTGAAGCTTTCTTT.

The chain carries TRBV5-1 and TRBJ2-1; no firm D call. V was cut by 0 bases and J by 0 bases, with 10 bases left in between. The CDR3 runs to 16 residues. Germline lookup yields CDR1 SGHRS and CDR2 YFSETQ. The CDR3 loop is CASSLGPFGSYNEQFF. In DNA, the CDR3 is TGCGCCAGCAGCTTGGGACCCTTCGGCTCCTACAATGAGCAGTTCTTC. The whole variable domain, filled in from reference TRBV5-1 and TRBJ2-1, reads KAGVTQTPRYLIKTRGQQVTLSCSPISGHRSVSWYQQTPGQGLQFLFEYFSETQRNKGNFPGRFSGRQFSNSRSEMNVSTLELGDSALYLCASSLGPFGSYNEQFFGPGTRLTVL.

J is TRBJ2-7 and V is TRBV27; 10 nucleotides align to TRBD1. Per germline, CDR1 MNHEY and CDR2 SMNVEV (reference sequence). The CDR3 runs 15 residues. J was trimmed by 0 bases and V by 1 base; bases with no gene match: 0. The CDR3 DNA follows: TGTGCCAGCAGTTTATGGACAGGGGGCTCCTACGAGCAGTACTTC. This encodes CASSLWTGGSYEQYF.

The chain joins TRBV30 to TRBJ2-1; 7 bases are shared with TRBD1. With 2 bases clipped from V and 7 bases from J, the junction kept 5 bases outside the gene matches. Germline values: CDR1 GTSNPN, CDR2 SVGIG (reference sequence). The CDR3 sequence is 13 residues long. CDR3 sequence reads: CAWSRDRGNEQFF. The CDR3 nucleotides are TGTGCCTGGAGTCGGGACAGAGGTAATGAGCAGTTCTTC.

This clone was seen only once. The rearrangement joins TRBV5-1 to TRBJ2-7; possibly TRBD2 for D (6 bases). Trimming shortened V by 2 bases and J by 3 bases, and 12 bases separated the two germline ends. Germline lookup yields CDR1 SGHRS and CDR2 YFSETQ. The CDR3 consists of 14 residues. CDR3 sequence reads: CASSFGTGVYEQYF. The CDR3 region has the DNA TGCGCCAGCAGCTTCGGGACTGGAGTCTACGAGCAGTACTTC.

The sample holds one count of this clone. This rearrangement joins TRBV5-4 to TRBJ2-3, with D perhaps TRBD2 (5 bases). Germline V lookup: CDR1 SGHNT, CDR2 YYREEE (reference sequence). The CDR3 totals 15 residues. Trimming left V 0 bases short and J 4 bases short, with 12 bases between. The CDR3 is CASSLEGRRADTQYF. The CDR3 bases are TGTGCCAGCAGCTTGGAAGGGCGGCGGGCAGATACGCAGTATTTT.

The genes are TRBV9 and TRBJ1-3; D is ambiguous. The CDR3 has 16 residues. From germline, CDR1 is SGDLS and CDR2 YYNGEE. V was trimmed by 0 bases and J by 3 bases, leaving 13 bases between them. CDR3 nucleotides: TGTGCCAGCAGCGTAGGAAGCGGCACTTTTGGAAACACCATATATTTT. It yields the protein CASSVGSGTFGNTIYF.